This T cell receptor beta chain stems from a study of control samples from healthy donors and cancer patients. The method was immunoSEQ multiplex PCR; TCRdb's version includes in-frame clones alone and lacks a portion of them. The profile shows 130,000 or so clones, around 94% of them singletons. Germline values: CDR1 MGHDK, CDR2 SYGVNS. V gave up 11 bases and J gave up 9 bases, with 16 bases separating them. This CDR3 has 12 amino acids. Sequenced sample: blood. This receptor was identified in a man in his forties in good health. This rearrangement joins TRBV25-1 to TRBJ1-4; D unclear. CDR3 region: CAFENGSKKLFF. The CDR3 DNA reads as TGTGCCTTCGAGAACGGCAGTAAAAAACTGTTTTTT.